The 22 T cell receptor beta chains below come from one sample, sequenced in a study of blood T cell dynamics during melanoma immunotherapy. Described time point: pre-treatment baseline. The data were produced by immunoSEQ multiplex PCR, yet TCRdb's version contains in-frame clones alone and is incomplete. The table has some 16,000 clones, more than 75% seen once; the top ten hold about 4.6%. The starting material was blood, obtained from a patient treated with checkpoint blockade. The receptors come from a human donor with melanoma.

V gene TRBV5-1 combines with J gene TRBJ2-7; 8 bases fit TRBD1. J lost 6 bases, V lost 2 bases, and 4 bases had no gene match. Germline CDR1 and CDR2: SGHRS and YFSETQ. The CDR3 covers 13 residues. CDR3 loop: CASSFGQGGEQYF. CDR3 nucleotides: TGCGCCAGCAGCTTTGGACAGGGAGGCGAGCAGTACTTC.

CDR3 sequence: CASSPASGGWETQYF. In DNA, the CDR3 is TGTGCCAGCTCACCAGCTAGCGGGGGTTGGGAGACCCAGTACTTC. The rearrangement joins TRBV18 to TRBJ2-5; the match to TRBD2 covers 10 bases. The junction had 5 bases not matched to a gene; V was cut back by 2 bases and J by 5 bases. This CDR3 contains 15 residues. The V gene's germline CDR1 is KGHSH and CDR2 LQKENI. Together with reference TRBV18 and TRBJ2-5, the CDR3 gives the full variable domain: NAGVMQNPRHLVRRRGQEARLRCSPMKGHSHVYWYRQLPEEGLKFMVYLQKENIIDESGMPKERFSAEFPKEGPSILRIQQVVRGDSAAYFCASSPASGGWETQYFGPGTRLLVL.

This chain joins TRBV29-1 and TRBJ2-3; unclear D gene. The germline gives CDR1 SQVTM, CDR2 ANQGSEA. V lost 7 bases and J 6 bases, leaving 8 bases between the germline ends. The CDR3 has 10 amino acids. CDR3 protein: CSAISDTQYF. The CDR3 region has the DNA TGCAGCGCTATCTCGGATACGCAGTATTTT.

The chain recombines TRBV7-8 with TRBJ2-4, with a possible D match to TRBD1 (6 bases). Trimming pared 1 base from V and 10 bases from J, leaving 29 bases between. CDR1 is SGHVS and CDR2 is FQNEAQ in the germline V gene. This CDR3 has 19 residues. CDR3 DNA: TGTGCCAGCAGCTTAGGCTTCCCTAACCTCCGGGACACCCAACGAATTCAGTACTTC. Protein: CASSLGFPNLRDTQRIQYF.

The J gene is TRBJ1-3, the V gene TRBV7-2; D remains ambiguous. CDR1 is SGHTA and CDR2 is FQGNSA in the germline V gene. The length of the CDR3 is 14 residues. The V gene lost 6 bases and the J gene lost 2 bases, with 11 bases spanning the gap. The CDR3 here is CASRSGRAGNTIYF. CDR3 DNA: TGTGCCAGCAGATCGGGCCGGGCTGGAAACACCATATATTTT.

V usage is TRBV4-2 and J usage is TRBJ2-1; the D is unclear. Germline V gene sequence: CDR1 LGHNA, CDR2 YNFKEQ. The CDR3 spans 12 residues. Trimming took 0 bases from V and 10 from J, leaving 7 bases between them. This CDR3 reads CASSQDRYEQFF. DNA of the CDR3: TGTGCCAGCAGCCAAGATAGGTACGAGCAGTTCTTC.

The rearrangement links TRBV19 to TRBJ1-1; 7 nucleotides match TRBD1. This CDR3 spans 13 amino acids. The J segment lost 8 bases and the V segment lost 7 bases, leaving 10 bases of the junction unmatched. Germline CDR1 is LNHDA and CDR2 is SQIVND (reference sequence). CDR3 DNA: TGTGCCAGTAAAGGGTTGACAGGGCACGAAGCTTTCTTT. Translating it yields CASKGLTGHEAFF.

The CDR3 loop reads CASSQGITTATF. The CDR3 DNA sequence: TGTGCCAGCAGCCAAGGCATTACGACAGCCACCTTC. The chain links TRBV4-2 to TRBJ1-2; D is perhaps TRBD1 (5 bases). This CDR3 is built from 12 residues. With 1 base removed from V and 13 bases from J, the gap between germline ends came to 13 bases. Germline V gene lookup returns CDR1 LGHNA and CDR2 YNFKEQ.

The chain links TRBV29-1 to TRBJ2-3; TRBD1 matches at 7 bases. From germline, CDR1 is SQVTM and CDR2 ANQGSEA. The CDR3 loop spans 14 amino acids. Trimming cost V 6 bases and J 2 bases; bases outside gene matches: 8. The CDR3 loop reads CSVTRTGSTDTQYF. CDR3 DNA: TGCAGCGTGACCCGGACAGGATCCACAGATACGCAGTATTTT.

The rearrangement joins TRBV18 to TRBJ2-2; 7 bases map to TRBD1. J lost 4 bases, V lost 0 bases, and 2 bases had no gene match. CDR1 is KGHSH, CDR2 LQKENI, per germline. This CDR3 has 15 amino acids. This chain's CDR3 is CASSPPGGFTGELFF. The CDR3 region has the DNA TGTGCCAGCTCACCACCAGGGGGCTTCACCGGGGAGCTGTTTTTT.

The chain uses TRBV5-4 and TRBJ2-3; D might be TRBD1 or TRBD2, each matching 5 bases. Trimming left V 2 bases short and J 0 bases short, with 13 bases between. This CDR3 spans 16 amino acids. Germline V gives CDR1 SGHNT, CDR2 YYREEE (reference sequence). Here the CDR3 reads CASSFAGGGSTDTQYF. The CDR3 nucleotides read TGTGCCAGCAGCTTCGCAGGTGGGGGAAGCACAGATACGCAGTATTTT. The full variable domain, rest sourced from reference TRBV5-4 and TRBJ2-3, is ETGVTQSPTHLIKTRGQQVTLRCSSQSGHNTVSWYQQALGQGPQFIFQYYREEENGRGNFPPRFSGLQFPNYSSELNVNALELDDSALYLCASSFAGGGSTDTQYFGPGTRLTVL.

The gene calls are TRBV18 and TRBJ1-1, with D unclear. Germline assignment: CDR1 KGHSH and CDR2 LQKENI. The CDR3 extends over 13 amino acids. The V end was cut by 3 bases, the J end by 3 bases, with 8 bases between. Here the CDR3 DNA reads TGTGCCAGCTCACCCGTACCCTACACTGAAGCTTTCTTT. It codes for CASSPVPYTEAFF.

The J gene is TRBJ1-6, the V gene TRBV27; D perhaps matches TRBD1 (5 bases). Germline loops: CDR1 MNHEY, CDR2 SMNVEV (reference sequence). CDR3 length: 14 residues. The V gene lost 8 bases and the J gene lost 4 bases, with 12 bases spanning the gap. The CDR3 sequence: CASGNRRYNSPLHF. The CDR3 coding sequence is TGTGCCAGCGGAAACAGGAGATATAATTCACCCCTCCACTTT.

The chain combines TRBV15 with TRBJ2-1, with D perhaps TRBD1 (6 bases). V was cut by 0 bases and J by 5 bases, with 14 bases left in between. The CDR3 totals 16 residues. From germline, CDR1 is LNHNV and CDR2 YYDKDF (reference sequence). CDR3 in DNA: TGTGCCACCAGCAGAGATCCGACAGGTTGGGACAATGAGCAGTTCTTC. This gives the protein CATSRDPTGWDNEQFF. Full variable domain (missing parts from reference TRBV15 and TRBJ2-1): DAMVIQNPRYQVTQFGKPVTLSCSQTLNHNVMYWYQQKSSQAPKLLFHYYDKDFNNEADTPDNFQSRRPNTSFCFLDIRSPGLGDTAMYLCATSRDPTGWDNEQFFGPGTRLTVL.

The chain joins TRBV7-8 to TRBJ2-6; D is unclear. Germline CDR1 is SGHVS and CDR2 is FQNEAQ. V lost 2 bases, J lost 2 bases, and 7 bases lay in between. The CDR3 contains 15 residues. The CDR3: CASSLSGTGANVLTF. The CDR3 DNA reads TGTGCCAGCAGCTTATCTGGAACTGGGGCCAACGTCCTGACTTTC.

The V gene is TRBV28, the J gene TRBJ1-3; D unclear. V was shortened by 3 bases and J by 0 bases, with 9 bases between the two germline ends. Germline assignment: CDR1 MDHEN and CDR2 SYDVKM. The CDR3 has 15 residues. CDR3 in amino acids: CASSFFSASGNTIYF. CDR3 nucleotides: TGTGCCAGCAGTTTCTTTTCCGCCTCTGGAAACACCATATATTTT. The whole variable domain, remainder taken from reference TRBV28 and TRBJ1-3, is DVKVTQSSRYLVKRTGEKVFLECVQDMDHENMFWYRQDPGLGLRLIYFSYDVKMKEKGDIPEGYSVSREKKERFSLILESASTNQTSMYLCASSFFSASGNTIYFGEGSWLTVV.

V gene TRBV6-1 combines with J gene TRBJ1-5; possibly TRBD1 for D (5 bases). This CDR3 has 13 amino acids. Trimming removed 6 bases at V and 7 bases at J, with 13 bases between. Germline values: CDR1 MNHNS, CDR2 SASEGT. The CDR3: CASRGRGHQPQHF. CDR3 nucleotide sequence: TGTGCCAGCAGGGGTAGGGGCCACCAGCCCCAGCATTTT.

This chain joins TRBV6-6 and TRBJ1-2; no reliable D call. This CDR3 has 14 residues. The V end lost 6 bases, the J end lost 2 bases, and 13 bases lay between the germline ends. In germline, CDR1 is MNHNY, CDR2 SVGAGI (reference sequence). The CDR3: CASSIQDPNYGYTF. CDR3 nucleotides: TGTGCCAGCAGCATCCAGGATCCCAACTATGGCTACACCTTC.

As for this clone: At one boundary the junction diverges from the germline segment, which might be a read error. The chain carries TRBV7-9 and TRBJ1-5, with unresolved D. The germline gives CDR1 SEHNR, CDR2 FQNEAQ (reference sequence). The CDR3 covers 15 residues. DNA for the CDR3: TGTGCCAGCAGCTTCGGCGGCTTACCCAATCGGCCCCAGCATTTT. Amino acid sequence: CASSFGGLPNRPQHF. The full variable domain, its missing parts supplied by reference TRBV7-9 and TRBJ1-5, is DTGVSQNPRHKITKRGQNVTFRCDPISEHNRLYWYRQTLGQGPEFLTYFQNEAQLEKSRLLSDRFSAERPKGSFSTLEIQRTEQGDSAMYLCASSFGGLPNRPQHFGDGTRLSIL.

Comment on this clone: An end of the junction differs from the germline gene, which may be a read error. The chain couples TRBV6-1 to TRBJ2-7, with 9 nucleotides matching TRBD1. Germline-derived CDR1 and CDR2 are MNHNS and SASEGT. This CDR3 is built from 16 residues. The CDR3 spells CAISATDRGLTYEQYF. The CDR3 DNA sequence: TGTGCCATCAGTGCGACCGACAGGGGGTTAACCTACGAGCAGTACTTC.

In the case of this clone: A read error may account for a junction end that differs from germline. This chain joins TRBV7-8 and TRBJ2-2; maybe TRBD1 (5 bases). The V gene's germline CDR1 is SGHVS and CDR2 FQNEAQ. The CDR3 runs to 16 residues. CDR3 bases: TGTGCCAGCAGCGTAGCTCTACAGGAGACAACCGGGGAGCTGTTTTTT. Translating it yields CASSVALQETTGELFF.

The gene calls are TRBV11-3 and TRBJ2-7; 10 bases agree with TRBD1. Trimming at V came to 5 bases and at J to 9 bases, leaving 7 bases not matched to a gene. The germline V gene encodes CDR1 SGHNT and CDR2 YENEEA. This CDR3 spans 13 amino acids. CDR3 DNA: TGTGCCAGCAGCCTGCGGACAGGGGGGCGGCAGTACTTC. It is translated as CASSLRTGGRQYF.